A selection of T cell receptor beta chains follows, all from one sample in a study of T cell repertoires in cytomegalovirus infection. TCRdb re-derived calls from the reads in MiXCR, one entry per CDR3 protein. This sample has a few hundred thousand distinct CDR3 sequences, with more than 15% found just once. Sequencing input: CD8+ T cells from PBMCs. All receptors come from a human donor in good health (CMV status not recorded). Some clones in this sample may be carry-over from other donors' samples. CDR3s include the opening cysteine and the closing phenylalanine or tryptophan. D genes are given only for firm matches. A row's size may be missing; if present it is once, few, many or a size class.

>TRBJ2-7|TRBD2|-|TRBV2
TGTGCCAGCAGTGGCGAGCGGGGGGCTACCTACGAGCAGTACTTC
CASSGERGATYEQYF
>TRBJ2-1|-|few|TRBV6-5
TGTGCCAGCAGTTACTCGAAAGGTTACAATGAGCAGTTCTTC
CASSYSKGYNEQFF
>TRBJ2-7|-|few|TRBV19
TGTGCCAGTAGTCCCCAAAGGACCGAGACCGAGCAGTACTTC
CASSPQRTETEQYF
>TRBJ1-5|-|many|TRBV7-9
TGTGCCAGCAGCTCGAGCCGGGACGGAGCTCTTCCCCAGCATTTT
CASSSSRDGALPQHF
>TRBJ2-7|-|-|TRBV6-5
TGTGCCAGCAGTACGCTAGTGCGGTCCTACGAGCAGTACTTC
CASSTLVRSYEQYF
>TRBJ2-2|-|many|TRBV11-3
TGTGCCAGCAGCTTAGGCGGCTTCTTGAACACCGGGGAGCTGTTTTTT
CASSLGGFLNTGELFF
>TRBJ2-7|TRBD1|-|TRBV20-1
TGCAGTGCTAAACCCGACAGGGCCATAGGGTTCTACGAGCAGTACTTC
CSAKPDRAIGFYEQYF
>TRBJ2-7|-|few|TRBV28
TGTGCCAGCAGATATAGCGCCAAGAGCTCCTACGAGCAGTACTTC
CASRYSAKSSYEQYF
>TRBJ2-2|TRBD1|few|TRBV2
TGTGCCACCCTAAGGGGACAGTCGAACACCGGGGAGCTGTTTTTT
CATLRGQSNTGELFF
>TRBJ2-1|-|-|TRBV20-1
TGCAGTGCTAGAGATCTAACGACGGACCACAATGAGCAGTTCTTC
CSARDLTTDHNEQFF
>TRBJ1-2|-|many|TRBV7-8
TGTGCCAGCAGCTTAGGCCCAACTTCTAACTATGGCTACACCTTC
CASSLGPTSNYGYTF
>TRBJ2-3|TRBD1|-|TRBV2
TGTGCCAGCAGGGGACAGGACTCCCGGGGTACGCAGTATTTT
CASRGQDSRGTQYF
>TRBJ1-6|-|-|TRBV11-2
TGTGCCAGCCTGGCGGCAGCGAGGAATTCACCCCTCCACTTT
CASLAAARNSPLHF
>TRBJ2-7|TRBD2|few|TRBV20-1
TGCAGTGCTAGGCGGGGGGCTGGGAACGAGCAGTACTTC
CSARRGAGNEQYF
>TRBJ2-3|TRBD2|many|TRBV27
TGTGCCAGCAGTCTCACTAGCGGGGGGTACACAGATACGCAGTATTTT
CASSLTSGGYTDTQYF
>TRBJ2-7|-|once|TRBV9
TGTGCCAGCAGCGTAGCAGGGGGACTATCCTACGAGCAGTACTTC
CASSVAGGLSYEQYF
>TRBJ2-7|TRBD2|-|TRBV6-2/TRBV6-3
TGTGCCAGCACCCCTCGGCGGGGGGCCCAAACCGAGCAGTACTTC
CASTPRRGAQTEQYF
>TRBJ1-2|-|few|TRBV12-5
TGTGCTAGTGGGATGACCGGGACGGACGAGTCTCACCTCGCGATCTATGGCTACACCTTC
CASGMTGTDESHLAIYGYTF
>TRBJ1-1|-|-|TRBV4-2
TGTGCCAGCAGCCAAGATCGGGGGGAAACTGAAGCTTTCTTT
CASSQDRGETEAFF
>TRBJ2-7|-|many|TRBV12-3/TRBV12-4
TGTGCCAGCAGCCCCGGGACGGGAAGTGAGCAGTACTTC
CASSPGTGSEQYF
>TRBJ1-5|TRBD1|many|TRBV7-2
TGTGCCACCACGACAGGGCCTAATCAGCCCCAGCATTTT
CATTTGPNQPQHF
>TRBJ2-7|-|-|TRBV5-6
TGTGCCAGCAGCGCAGGGGGGTCTCTCTACGAGCAGTACTTC
CASSAGGSLYEQYF
>TRBJ2-7|TRBD2|many|TRBV5-6
TGTGCCAGCAGCTCCCCCAGCGGGAGCTCCTACGAGCAGTACTTC
CASSSPSGSSYEQYF
>TRBJ2-7|-|-|TRBV15
TGTGCCACCAGCAGAGAAGGAGGGGTTGACGAGCAGTACTTC
CATSREGGVDEQYF